This is a list of T cell receptor beta chains from one sample in a study of blood T cells in healthy people across ages. Via MiXCR, TCRdb re-called the 5' RACE reads, giving one row per CDR3 protein. This table has roughly 1 million distinct CDR3 sequences, around 25% appearing once. The sample also formed part of further work on T cells of mothers and their children.

Sequencing used blood. These receptors were collected from a girl aged 2-15 years in good health. Both conserved end residues are trimmed from each CDR3. Each record gives: J gene, V gene, CDR3 protein.

TRBJ2-7	TRBV5-1	ASSERSLASYEQY
TRBJ2-5	TRBV29-1	SVLPGGRETQY
TRBJ1-2	TRBV9	ASTGTERGGYT
TRBJ1-5	TRBV28	ASSANQPQH
TRBJ2-3	TRBV29-1	SVPPGGPSDTQY
TRBJ2-2	TRBV11-2	ASSFQGANTGELF
TRBJ2-2	TRBV9	ASGVVPGELF
NA	TRBV29-1	SVGNGLAETQY
TRBJ1-2	TRBV7-9	ASSPGGRGGYGYT
TRBJ2-3	TRBV7-2	VSSYPGGDATDTQY
TRBJ2-1	TRBV6-4	ASSELRGNDQF
TRBJ2-7	TRBV6-2/TRBV6-3	ASSYELGGPYEQY
TRBJ1-1	TRBV7-2	ASSFGYRSF
TRBJ2-5	TRBV7-2	ASSLAKGRGGGKTQY
NA	TRBV9	ASNLAGENDEQF
TRBJ1-6	TRBV6-4	ASKRGVSPLH
TRBJ2-5	TRBV6-1	ASSEFLVLGLDHETQY
TRBJ2-7	TRBV12-3/TRBV12-4	ASSFGGAIYEQY
TRBJ2-6	TRBV12-3/TRBV12-4	ASSRWSTGDFSGANVLT
TRBJ1-1	TRBV29-1	SVEDPVSGVEAF
TRBJ1-1	TRBV24-1	ATSHKGNTEAF
TRBJ2-5	TRBV2	ASRLVESSYEQY
TRBJ1-4	TRBV20-1	GARDKKQGPEKLF
TRBJ2-1	TRBV5-4	ASSSGLAGVGDEQF
TRBJ1-1	TRBV25-1	ASSENPGSAEAF
TRBJ2-1	TRBV9	ASSRTGSSYNEQF
TRBJ2-3	TRBV7-2	ASSLVGQGGITDTQY
TRBJ2-1	TRBV9	ASSDAPQGAYNEQF
TRBJ2-7	TRBV20-1	SASGLRTYEQY
TRBJ1-4	TRBV21-1	ASNFRGRPEKLF
TRBJ2-5	TRBV29-1	SVGIGGETQY
TRBJ1-2	TRBV7-3	ASSLRGEPYGYT
TRBJ2-7	TRBV10-3	AIRVLAGDNYEQY
TRBJ2-3	TRBV6-5	ASSYDRGRGSTDTQY
TRBJ1-1	TRBV14	ASSQEDSPKAF
NA	TRBV5-1	ASSFSQTPGEQF
TRBJ2-3	TRBV15	ATSRVKGAGDTQY
TRBJ2-7	TRBV12-3/TRBV12-4	ASSFPEGTKYEQY
TRBJ2-3	TRBV10-3	AIKGLADTDTQY
TRBJ2-3	TRBV5-5	ASSSKTSGREDTQY
TRBJ1-2	TRBV20-1	SARMIPPDYGYT
TRBJ1-2	TRBV3-1	ASPPGEERYGYT